This entry lists 30 T cell receptor beta chains sequenced from one sample in a study of T cell changes during pregnancy in multiple sclerosis (dated by TCRdb to the late 2010s). Library preparation was by the immunoSEQ multiplex PCR assay. TCRdb holds this immuneACCESS table with in-frame rearrangements only. Some clones are missing; in checked studies, unresolved V genes explain under half, and the rest has no known cause. In all, the sample holds about 77,000 clones, and about 92% of those were seen once. The ten largest clones capture 2% to 3% of the sample. The specimen comprised peripheral blood, sampled after pregnancy. The receptors were sampled from a female donor in good health, enrolled as a control in a pregnancy study.

The V gene is TRBV7-2, the J gene TRBJ2-7, with 8 bases lining up with TRBD2. Trimming at V came to 1 base and at J to 2 bases, leaving 4 bases not matched to a gene. Germline CDR1 and CDR2: SGHTA and FQGNSA. The CDR3 runs 15 residues. The CDR3 is CASSLDGRGTYEQYF. The DNA of the CDR3 is TGTGCCAGCAGCTTAGACGGGAGGGGGACCTACGAGCAGTACTTC.

The chain has TRBV19 and TRBJ2-2; D perhaps matches TRBD1 (6 bases). Germline CDR1 LNHDA, CDR2 SQIVND (reference sequence). The CDR3 totals 15 residues. Trimming removed 7 bases at V and 0 bases at J, with 12 bases between. The CDR3 DNA reads TGTGCCAGTATGGCAGGGGCGGCGAACACCGGGGAGCTGTTTTTT. As protein: CASMAGAANTGELFF.

The chain recombines TRBV10-3 with TRBJ1-5; TRBD1 aligns across 7 bases. Germline-derived CDR1 and CDR2 are ENHRY and SYGVKD. CDR3 length equals 13 residues. The V segment lost 6 bases and the J segment 2 bases; nucleotides outside the gene matches: 1. Here the CDR3 reads CAISDRGNQPQHF. DNA for the CDR3: TGTGCCATCAGCGACAGGGGCAATCAGCCCCAGCATTTT.

Concerning this clone itself: The germline gene is not matched at one end of the junction; a read error may be the cause. The genes are TRBV7-7 and TRBJ2-7; D possibly corresponds to TRBD2 (6 bases). Germline values: CDR1 SSHAT, CDR2 FNYEAQ (reference sequence). The length of the CDR3 is 13 residues. The CDR3 reads CASSLESGDEQYF. The CDR3 nucleotides are TGTGCTAGCAGCTTAGAATCGGGGGACGAGCAGTACTTC. Combining the CDR3 with reference TRBV7-7 and TRBJ2-7 gives the whole variable domain GAGVSQSPRYKVTKRGQDVTLRCDPISSHATLYWYQQALGQGPEFLTYFNYEAQPDKSGLPSDRFSAERPEGSISTLTIQRTEQRDSAMYRCASSLESGDEQYFGPGTRLTVT.

J is TRBJ1-4 and V is TRBV5-1; possibly TRBD1 for D (5 bases). Between the trimmed V and J ends, which lost 1 base and 0 bases, there was a span of 13 bases. The CDR3 length is 17 residues. The germline gives CDR1 SGHRS, CDR2 YFSETQ. CDR3 region: CASSLYQGTTTNEKLFF. CDR3 DNA sequence: TGCGCCAGCAGCTTGTATCAGGGAACCACAACTAATGAAAAACTGTTTTTT.

For the CDR3, the DNA is TGTGCCAGCAGCCAAGGACACGCGAACACCGGGGAGCTGTTTTTT. It is translated as CASSQGHANTGELFF. This chain joins TRBV4-2 and TRBJ2-2, with no clear D. Trimming removed 1 base from V and 0 bases from J, with 6 bases in between. The CDR3 has 15 amino acids. Germline values: CDR1 LGHNA, CDR2 YNFKEQ.

This chain uses TRBV11-3 with TRBJ2-1; the D gene is possibly TRBD2 (6 bases). The CDR3 runs to 15 residues. Germline CDR1 SGHNT, CDR2 YENEEA. V shed 1 base and J shed 8 bases, with 15 bases lying between them. CDR3 loop: CASSLGREPLDEQFF. The CDR3 DNA reads TGTGCCAGCAGCTTAGGTCGGGAGCCCCTGGATGAGCAGTTCTTC.

This chain joins TRBV18 and TRBJ2-7; 7 positions match TRBD1. V shed 5 bases, J shed 1 base, and the junction held 2 bases outside the gene matches. The CDR3 extends over 13 amino acids. Looked up from germline, CDR1 is KGHSH and CDR2 is LQKENI. The CDR3 reads CASSSGQSYEQYF. The CDR3 bases are TGTGCCAGCTCATCGGGACAGTCCTACGAGCAGTACTTC.

The rearrangement links TRBV4-2 to TRBJ2-3, with 9 bases matching TRBD2. Germline CDR1 LGHNA, CDR2 YNFKEQ. After removal of 6 bases from V and 1 base from J, the junction contained 8 bases not matched to a gene. The CDR3 covers 16 residues. The CDR3 is CASRYSGGGRTDTQYF. CDR3 sequence (DNA): TGTGCCAGCAGATATAGCGGGGGTGGGCGCACAGATACGCAGTATTTT.

The count of this clone is one. The V gene is TRBV5-1, the J gene TRBJ2-2, with TRBD1 identical over 8 bases. The germline V gene has CDR1 SGHRS and CDR2 YFSETQ. Unmatched junction bases numbered 7, after V lost 3 bases and J lost 6 bases. This CDR3 is built from 15 residues. The CDR3 protein is CASSSGTGFPGELFF. CDR3 bases: TGCGCCAGCAGCTCCGGGACAGGTTTTCCCGGGGAGCTGTTTTTT.

This chain uses TRBV7-9 with TRBJ2-3; tentatively, D is TRBD2 (7 bases). V lost 4 bases, J lost 2 bases, and 13 bases lay in between. The germline gives CDR1 SEHNR, CDR2 FQNEAQ (reference sequence). The CDR3 covers 15 residues. CDR3 protein: CASSWGGRDTDTQYF. The CDR3 DNA is TGTGCCAGCAGCTGGGGGGGCCGAGACACAGATACGCAGTATTTT.

The gene calls are TRBV19 and TRBJ1-2; TRBD1 aligns across 8 bases. There are 15 residues in the CDR3. The junction had 9 bases not matched to a gene; V was cut back by 5 bases and J by 4 bases. Germline V gene sequence: CDR1 LNHDA, CDR2 SQIVND (reference sequence). CDR3 bases: TGTGCCAGTAGTTTTGGACAGGGCGCAACCTATGGCTACACCTTC. This gives the protein CASSFGQGATYGYTF.

The V and J genes are TRBV10-3 and TRBJ2-1; D possibly corresponds to TRBD2 (6 bases). Germline V gene data show CDR1 as ENHRY and CDR2 as SYGVKD. V was trimmed by 0 bases and J by 4 bases, leaving 13 bases between them. The CDR3 length is 16 residues. The CDR3, as DNA: TGTGCCATCAGTGAGTCGCGGCCCGGGGGTTACAATGAGCAGTTCTTC. This sequence encodes CAISESRPGGYNEQFF.

V usage is TRBV13 and J usage is TRBJ1-1, with D hard to call. Germline-derived CDR1 and CDR2 are PRHDT and FYEKMQ (reference sequence). With 0 bases removed from V and 8 bases from J, the gap between germline ends came to 10 bases. The CDR3 is 13 residues long. The CDR3 nucleotides are TGTGCCAGCAGCTTAGGTCTAGCCCAGGAAGCTTTCTTT. Protein sequence: CASSLGLAQEAFF. Variable domain in full (rest from reference TRBV13 and TRBJ1-1): AAGVIQSPRHLIKEKRETATLKCYPIPRHDTVYWYQQGPGQDPQFLISFYEKMQSDKGSIPDRFSAQQFSDYHSELNMSSLELGDSALYFCASSLGLAQEAFFGQGTRLTVV.

The chain combines TRBV5-4 with TRBJ2-2, with 7 positions matching TRBD1. This CDR3 contains 15 residues. V lost 2 bases and J lost 2; bases outside the gene matches: 3. CDR1 SGHNT and CDR2 YYREEE come from the germline V gene (reference sequence). The CDR3: CASSLRQGNTGELFF. CDR3 nucleotide sequence: TGTGCCAGCAGCTTAAGACAGGGAAACACCGGGGAGCTGTTTTTT.

This rearrangement joins TRBV27 to TRBJ1-5; D is unresolved. V was clipped by 8 bases and J by 3 bases, with 14 bases between them. Per the germline V gene, CDR1 is MNHEY and CDR2 is SMNVEV (reference sequence). The CDR3 contains 14 residues. The CDR3 DNA reads as TGTGCCAGCCGAATAAACGGTGACAATCAGCCCCAGCATTTT. This translates into CASRINGDNQPQHF.

The chain combines TRBV6-4 with TRBJ1-5; the match to TRBD1 covers 8 bases. The CDR3 is made up of 11 amino acids. The ends lost 10 bases at V and 12 bases at J; junction bases unmatched: 8. In germline, CDR1 is MRHNA, CDR2 SNTAGT. DNA for the CDR3: TGTGCCACACAGGGGGGCCACCTCCAGCATTTT. It specifies CATQGGHLQHF.

The chain uses TRBV9 and TRBJ1-1; D is possibly TRBD1 (6 bases). Trimming stripped 0 bases from V and 11 bases from J, with 14 bases between. Germline CDR1 is SGDLS and CDR2 is YYNGEE. CDR3 length: 13 amino acids. The CDR3 protein is CASSVGQDSAAFF. The CDR3 DNA is TGTGCCAGCAGCGTAGGACAGGATTCTGCGGCTTTCTTT.

The chain couples TRBV30 to TRBJ2-7, with 9 positions matching TRBD1. The CDR3 spans 17 residues. V was pared by 0 bases and J by 2 bases, with 11 bases of the junction left unmatched. CDR1 and CDR2 from the germline V gene are GTSNPN and SVGIG (reference sequence). The CDR3 loop reads CAWSVGGGDRATYEQYF. The CDR3 DNA reads as TGTGCCTGGAGTGTAGGCGGAGGGGACAGGGCAACCTACGAGCAGTACTTC.

V and J are TRBV23-1 and TRBJ2-2; D is undetermined. TRBV23-1 is sorted into the ORF group, with uncertain function. V lost 5 bases to trimming and J lost 8 bases, with 12 bases between them. The CDR3 sequence is 13 residues long. In DNA, the CDR3 is TGCGCCAGCAGTAAAATTGCGTGGGGGGAGCTGTTTTTT. Its translation is CASSKIAWGELFF.

The V gene is TRBV7-2, the J gene TRBJ2-3; D perhaps matches TRBD1 (5 bases). Germline assignment: CDR1 SGHTA and CDR2 FQGNSA. V was cut by 1 base and J by 4 bases, with 15 bases left in between. The CDR3 is 16 residues long. CDR3 region: CASSLVWGSAADTQYF. In DNA form, the CDR3 reads TGTGCCAGCAGCTTAGTGTGGGGCTCAGCAGCAGATACGCAGTATTTT.

Only a few counts were recorded for this clone. The gene calls are TRBV28 and TRBJ1-2; D possibly corresponds to TRBD1 (6 bases). Per germline, CDR1 MDHEN and CDR2 SYDVKM. V lost 1 base, J lost 7 bases, and 16 bases lay in between. This CDR3 is built from 15 residues. The CDR3, as DNA: TGTGCCAGCAGTTTATTTACAGGGACGCCGGGTGGCTACACCTTC. This translates into CASSLFTGTPGGYTF.

This rearrangement joins TRBV7-9 to TRBJ1-4; D call uncertain. Trimming left V 5 bases short and J 6 bases short, with 13 bases between. The CDR3 has 14 amino acids. CDR1 is SEHNR, CDR2 FQNEAQ, per germline (reference sequence). CDR3: CASSVSSLHEKLFF. CDR3 sequence (DNA): TGTGCCAGCAGCGTCTCGAGCCTCCATGAAAAACTGTTTTTT.

The rearrangement links TRBV28 to TRBJ1-1; 8 nucleotides align to TRBD1. The V gene end was trimmed by 6 bases and the J gene end by 11 bases; junction bases not matched to a gene: 11. Looked up from germline, CDR1 is MDHEN and CDR2 is SYDVKM. The CDR3 contains 13 residues. Here the CDR3 reads CASRPQGGAVAFF. The CDR3 DNA reads TGTGCCAGCAGGCCACAGGGGGGCGCGGTGGCTTTCTTT.

The V gene is TRBV18, the J gene TRBJ2-1, with TRBD2 matching 10 bases. The CDR3 sequence is 15 residues long. The ends lost 3 bases at V and 2 bases at J; junction bases unmatched: 1. Germline V gene lookup returns CDR1 KGHSH and CDR2 LQKENI. In DNA form, the CDR3 reads TGTGCCAGCTCACCGGGACTAGCGACCTACAATGAGCAGTTCTTC. This encodes CASSPGLATYNEQFF.

The rearrangement uses TRBV27 and TRBJ1-5; perhaps TRBD1 as D (6 bases). CDR1 is MNHEY and CDR2 is SMNVEV in the germline V gene (reference sequence). V was cut by 8 bases and J by 6 bases, with 17 bases left in between. The CDR3 runs to 14 residues. CDR3 residues: CASGGAGAGQPQHF. CDR3 nucleotides: TGTGCCAGCGGGGGGGCGGGGGCGGGTCAGCCCCAGCATTTT.

This chain connects TRBV5-1 to TRBJ2-2; 12 bases align to TRBD2. V was pared by 4 bases and J by 7 bases, with 5 bases of the junction left unmatched. Looked up from germline, CDR1 is SGHRS and CDR2 is YFSETQ. This CDR3 is built from 15 residues. The CDR3 sequence: CASSPSGGAVGELFF. In nucleotides, the CDR3 is TGCGCCAGCAGCCCTAGCGGGGGGGCTGTCGGGGAGCTGTTTTTT.

V gene TRBV11-2 combines with J gene TRBJ1-4; 10 bases align to TRBD1. In germline, CDR1 is SGHAT, CDR2 FQNNGV. Trimming cost V 7 bases and J 15 bases; bases outside gene matches: 8. This CDR3 is built from 12 residues. The CDR3 DNA sequence: TGTGCCAGCAACTCCCCGGGACAGGGGTTGTTTTTT. This translates into CASNSPGQGLFF.

The chain is built from TRBV5-6 and TRBJ2-7; 8 bases are shared with TRBD2. Germline CDR1 SGHDT, CDR2 YYEEEE. The CDR3 is 15 residues long. After removal of 9 bases from V and 6 bases from J, the junction contained 17 bases not matched to a gene. This CDR3 reads CATGGVGTAPTEQYF. The CDR3, as DNA: TGTGCCACCGGGGGGGTGGGGACTGCCCCAACCGAGCAGTACTTC.

This clone was seen just once. V and J are TRBV7-2 and TRBJ2-1; 10 positions match TRBD2. The CDR3 sequence is 15 residues long. V shed 1 base, J shed 12 bases, and the junction held 9 bases outside the gene matches. Germline V gene sequence: CDR1 SGHTA, CDR2 FQGNSA. The CDR3 coding sequence is TGTGCCAGCAGCTTAGTAGCGGGAGGAGGGGATAGGCAGTTCTTC. Translated: CASSLVAGGGDRQFF.